The 27 T cell receptor beta chains reported below all come from one sample, sequenced in a study of blood T cell repertoires in COVID-19. Sequencing used immunoSEQ multiplex PCR; TCRdb keeps in-frame clones, though not all of them. The sample includes 170,000 or so clones, around 84% of them seen just once. Material: peripheral blood. All receptors derive from a man between 60 and 70 years old with COVID-19, enrolled during active disease.

The V gene is TRBV7-9, the J gene TRBJ2-1, with D possibly matching TRBD2 (5 bases). The germline gives CDR1 SEHNR, CDR2 FQNEAQ (reference sequence). V lost 6 bases and J 5 bases, leaving 17 bases between the germline ends. The CDR3 spans 15 residues. The CDR3 region has the DNA TGTGCCAGCAGTCCGACTACGCTGACGCACAATGAGCAGTTCTTC. Translated: CASSPTTLTHNEQFF.

The chain combines TRBV20-1 with TRBJ1-5; no firm D call. This CDR3 is built from 13 residues. Deletions cut 3 bases from V and 6 bases from J, with 12 bases between. Germline CDR1 and CDR2: DFQATT and SNEGSKA (reference sequence). CDR3 in amino acids: CSASESVRQPQHF. The CDR3 nucleotides read TGCAGTGCTAGTGAGTCGGTTCGTCAGCCCCAGCATTTT.

This rearrangement joins TRBV5-1 to TRBJ1-4, with 10 bases lining up with TRBD1. Trimming cost V 4 bases and J 0 bases; bases outside gene matches: 6. Germline assignment: CDR1 SGHRS and CDR2 YFSETQ. CDR3 length: 17 amino acids. The CDR3 sequence is CASSRSGQGATNEKLFF. The CDR3 bases are TGCGCCAGCAGCCGATCCGGACAGGGGGCAACTAATGAAAAACTGTTTTTT.

The V call is TRBV27, the J call TRBJ2-5; 8 bases match TRBD1. The CDR3 is 15 residues long. The germline V gene encodes CDR1 MNHEY and CDR2 SMNVEV (reference sequence). Unmatched junction bases numbered 4, after V lost 3 bases and J lost 1 base. Here the CDR3 DNA reads TGTGCCAGCAGTTTTGACAGGGGCCGCCAAGAGACCCAGTACTTC. This encodes CASSFDRGRQETQYF.

This sequence joins TRBV9 and TRBJ2-5, with 7 bases fitting TRBD2. V shed 0 bases, J shed 3 bases, and the junction held 8 bases outside the gene matches. The CDR3 extends over 16 amino acids. Germline CDR1 is SGDLS and CDR2 is YYNGEE. The CDR3 coding sequence is TGTGCCAGCAGCGTAGCTTTCGGTGCGGGGGAAGAGACCCAGTACTTC. The encoded protein is CASSVAFGAGEETQYF.

The rearrangement links TRBV27 to TRBJ2-7, with TRBD1 matching over 8 bases. The germline gives CDR1 MNHEY, CDR2 SMNVEV (reference sequence). J gave up 5 bases and V 3 bases, and 12 bases lay outside the gene matches. The CDR3 spans 16 residues. The CDR3 loop reads CASSFLPRGQVNEQYF. The CDR3 DNA reads TGTGCCAGCAGTTTCCTCCCACGGGGACAGGTCAACGAGCAGTACTTC.

The rearrangement uses TRBV2 and TRBJ2-3; no clear D. Trimming stripped 2 bases from V and 5 bases from J, with 14 bases between. The CDR3 totals 15 residues. CDR1 and CDR2 from the germline V gene are SNHLY and FYNNEI. The chain's CDR3 is CASSETPLKRDTQYF. CDR3 coding DNA: TGTGCCAGCAGTGAAACCCCCTTGAAGAGAGATACGCAGTATTTT.

The chain uses TRBV6-5 and TRBJ2-7; 10 nucleotides match TRBD1. This CDR3 region has 15 residues. V was clipped by 6 bases and J by 3 bases; unmatched bases: 8. Germline loops: CDR1 MNHEY, CDR2 SVGAGI. CDR3 amino acids: CASRLTTGGVYEQYF. The CDR3 nucleotides are TGTGCCAGCAGACTAACGACAGGGGGCGTCTACGAGCAGTACTTC.

This chain links TRBV3-1 (or the pseudogene TRBV3-2) with TRBJ2-5; possibly TRBD1 for D (6 bases). CDR1 is LGHDT and CDR2 is YNNKEL in the germline V gene (reference sequence). The CDR3 totals 14 residues. Trimming took off 1 base at V and 4 bases at J, with 10 bases between the two ends. The chain's CDR3 is CASSQGVQGETQYF. The CDR3 bases are TGTGCCAGCAGCCAAGGGGTACAGGGAGAGACCCAGTACTTC.

The rearrangement uses TRBV24-1 and TRBJ1-4, with 9 bases lining up with TRBD1. The V and J ends lost 4 bases and 5 bases, in that order; junction bases with no gene match: 4. Per germline, CDR1 KGHDR and CDR2 SFDVKD. CDR3 length equals 15 residues. The CDR3, as DNA: TGTGCCACCAGTGACAAAGGGACAGGGAATGAAAAACTGTTTTTT. Translated, it gives CATSDKGTGNEKLFF.

The V gene is TRBV6-5, the J gene TRBJ1-2; 9 bases fit TRBD1. Germline loops: CDR1 MNHEY, CDR2 SVGAGI. V lost 6 bases to trimming and J lost 3 bases; unmatched junction nucleotides: 8. The CDR3 is 15 amino acids. In nucleotides, the CDR3 is TGTGCCAGCAGAACAACAGGGGGCGATCACTATGGCTACACCTTC. It is translated as CASRTTGGDHYGYTF.

The chain has TRBV28 and TRBJ1-2; maybe TRBD1 (5 bases). V shed 1 base and J shed 5 bases, with 11 bases lying between them. This CDR3 has 14 amino acids. Germline V gene lookup returns CDR1 MDHEN and CDR2 SYDVKM. CDR3 in DNA: TGTGCCAGCAGTTTATCAGGGATTCGGTATGGCTACACCTTC. Protein: CASSLSGIRYGYTF.

V is TRBV10-2 and J is TRBJ2-7; weak D call: TRBD1 (5 bases). From germline, CDR1 is WSHSY and CDR2 SAAADI. The CDR3 has 13 residues. V lost 6 bases and J lost 1, with 10 bases in between. CDR3 DNA sequence: TGCGCCAGCAGAGAGACAGTTTCCTACGAGCAGTACTTC. Protein product: CASRETVSYEQYF.

The chain is built from TRBV11-2 and TRBJ2-7; a weak D match, TRBD1 (5 bases). Looked up from germline, CDR1 is SGHAT and CDR2 is FQNNGV. Trimming took off 1 base at V and 2 bases at J, with 9 bases between the two ends. The CDR3 sequence is 14 residues long. In DNA form, the CDR3 reads TGTGCCAGCAGCTTAGCAGGGCCCGCCTACGAGCAGTACTTC. Translating gives CASSLAGPAYEQYF.

This clone was detected only once. This chain links TRBV6-2 or TRBV6-3 with TRBJ2-5, with 12 bases identical to TRBD2. Trimming cost V 2 bases and J 7 bases; bases outside gene matches: 8. This CDR3 region has 16 residues. Germline V CDR1 and CDR2: MNHEY, SVGEGT. In DNA, the CDR3 is TGTGCCAGCAGTTACACTAGCGGGGGGACGGTGAGGACCCAGTACTTC. Translated, it gives CASSYTSGGTVRTQYF.

This CDR3 is CAISESLPYEQYF. For the CDR3, the DNA is TGTGCCATCAGTGAGTCACTACCCTACGAGCAGTACTTC. V and J are TRBV10-3 and TRBJ2-7, with D unclear. The CDR3 is 13 residues long. Per the germline V gene, CDR1 is ENHRY and CDR2 is SYGVKD. V dropped 0 bases and J dropped 2 bases, with 5 bases sitting between them.

The chain employs TRBV4-3 and TRBJ1-2; a possible D gene is TRBD1 (6 bases). The CDR3 runs 15 residues. Trimming cost V 0 bases and J 9 bases, with 17 bases left between them. Germline CDR1 is LGHNA and CDR2 is YSLEER. In nucleotides, the CDR3 is TGCGCCAGCAGCCAAGATATTGGATACAGGGAGAGCTACACCTTC. Protein sequence: CASSQDIGYRESYTF.

V and J are TRBV28 and TRBJ2-1, with TRBD1 as a possible D gene (6 bases). Trimming left V 3 bases short and J 9 bases short, with 12 bases between. This CDR3 has 13 amino acids. CDR1 and CDR2 (germline): MDHEN, SYDVKM. The CDR3 sequence is CASSFVGASEQFF. In DNA form, the CDR3 reads TGTGCCAGCAGTTTTGTGGGGGCTTCTGAGCAGTTCTTC.

The gene calls are TRBV5-8 and TRBJ1-2; no firm D call. The germline V and J ends were trimmed by 2 bases and 5 bases, with 19 bases remaining between them. The CDR3 sequence is 16 residues long. Per germline, CDR1 SGHTS and CDR2 YDEGEE. Here the CDR3 reads CASSLYGVLGGYGYTF. For the CDR3, the DNA is TGTGCCAGCAGCTTATATGGGGTGTTGGGAGGATATGGCTACACCTTC.

The chain recombines TRBV6-5 with TRBJ1-1, with D maybe TRBD1 (5 bases). The V end was cut by 6 bases, the J end by 3 bases, with 11 bases between. This CDR3 has 13 residues. The germline V gene has CDR1 MNHEY and CDR2 SVGAGI. CDR3 bases: TGTGCCAGCAGGGAGGGGTCCTACACTGAAGCTTTCTTT. Translation gives CASREGSYTEAFF.

The CDR3 loop is CASSFRQARGYTF. CDR3 in DNA: TGTGCCAGCAGCTTCCGACAGGCGAGGGGCTACACCTTC. V and J are TRBV11-2 and TRBJ1-2, with a weak D call TRBD1 (6 bases). Germline CDR1 is SGHAT and CDR2 is FQNNGV. Deletions cut 3 bases from V and 8 bases from J, with 13 bases between. This CDR3 contains 13 residues.

A word on this clone: At the DNA level, this CDR3 is encoded by other sequences in the same sample as well. This chain joins TRBV7-3 and TRBJ1-1; D might be TRBD1 (5 bases). Germline-derived CDR1 and CDR2 are SGHTA and FQGTGA. Trimming removed 3 bases from V and 4 bases from J, with 9 bases in between. The CDR3 totals 13 residues. The CDR3 loop reads CASSFGQGTEAFF. The CDR3 nucleotides read TGTGCCAGCAGCTTCGGGCAGGGCACTGAAGCTTTCTTT.

There are a few counts of this clone. The CDR3 DNA sequence: TGTGCCATCAGTCAGGGGGACTATGGCTACACCTTC. Protein product: CAISQGDYGYTF. V is TRBV10-3 and J is TRBJ1-2; 7 bases match TRBD1. Per the germline V gene, CDR1 is ENHRY and CDR2 is SYGVKD. Trimming at V came to 5 bases and at J to 3 bases, leaving 0 bases not matched to a gene. The CDR3 is 12 residues long.

The chain uses TRBV11-2 and TRBJ2-2, with D perhaps TRBD1 (6 bases). Trimming shortened V by 5 bases and J by 8 bases, and 15 bases separated the two germline ends. The CDR3 consists of 14 residues. CDR1 and CDR2 (germline): SGHAT, FQNNGV. The CDR3 bases are TGTGCCAGCAGCCACTTTACAGGGTCAGGGGAGCTGTTTTTT. This encodes CASSHFTGSGELFF.

The J gene is TRBJ2-1, the V gene TRBV24-1; TRBD2 matches at 13 bases. From germline, CDR1 is KGHDR and CDR2 SFDVKD. The V gene end was trimmed by 4 bases and the J gene end by 7 bases; junction bases not matched to a gene: 12. CDR3 length: 18 amino acids. CDR3 residues: CATSDRSLAGGRANEQFF. The CDR3 DNA sequence: TGTGCCACCAGTGACCGGTCACTAGCGGGGGGGCGGGCAAATGAGCAGTTCTTC.

V usage is TRBV6-1 and J usage is TRBJ1-5, with D tentatively TRBD1 (6 bases). Germline CDR1 reads MNHNS; CDR2 reads SASEGT. The length of the CDR3 is 16 residues. With 3 bases removed from V and 3 bases from J, the gap between germline ends came to 15 bases. Here the CDR3 reads CASSDSGGGVNQPQHF. As DNA, the CDR3 is TGTGCCAGCAGTGATTCGGGAGGGGGGGTCAATCAGCCCCAGCATTTT.

The genes are TRBV4-3 and TRBJ2-5, with 11 bases aligning to TRBD2. The CDR3 length is 15 residues. V was pared by 2 bases and J by 5 bases, with 4 bases of the junction left unmatched. The germline V gene has CDR1 LGHNA and CDR2 YSLEER. CDR3 sequence reads: CASSQIAGGPETQYF. CDR3 DNA: TGCGCCAGCAGCCAAATAGCGGGGGGGCCCGAGACCCAGTACTTC.